The clone carrying this T cell receptor beta chain was detected only once. Its antigen remains unidentified. These data belong to a study of CD4+ T cells in melanoma. General study results and limits: Neoantigen-specific CD4+ T cells in melanoma reportedly had diverse differentiation states. CD8+ T cell, macrophage and B cell function reportedly correlated with neoantigen-specific CD4+ T cells.

Profiling relied on immunoSEQ multiplex PCR, and the TCRdb table lists in-frame clones only, not all of them. The table lists fewer than 20,000 clones, roughly four fifths of them singletons. Germline V gives CDR1 SGHRS, CDR2 YFSETQ. This CDR3 is built from 15 residues. V lost 0 bases, J lost 7 bases, and 13 bases lay in between. The source of this sequence is a human donor with melanoma. Specimen: cells from a culture (not recorded whether cultured in vitro). The chain couples TRBV5-1 to TRBJ1-4; D possibly corresponds to TRBD1 (5 bases). The CDR3 DNA is TGCGCCAGCAGCTTGGTCGCAGGGAGAGGTGAAAAACTGTTTTTT. The encoded protein is CASSLVAGRGEKLFF.